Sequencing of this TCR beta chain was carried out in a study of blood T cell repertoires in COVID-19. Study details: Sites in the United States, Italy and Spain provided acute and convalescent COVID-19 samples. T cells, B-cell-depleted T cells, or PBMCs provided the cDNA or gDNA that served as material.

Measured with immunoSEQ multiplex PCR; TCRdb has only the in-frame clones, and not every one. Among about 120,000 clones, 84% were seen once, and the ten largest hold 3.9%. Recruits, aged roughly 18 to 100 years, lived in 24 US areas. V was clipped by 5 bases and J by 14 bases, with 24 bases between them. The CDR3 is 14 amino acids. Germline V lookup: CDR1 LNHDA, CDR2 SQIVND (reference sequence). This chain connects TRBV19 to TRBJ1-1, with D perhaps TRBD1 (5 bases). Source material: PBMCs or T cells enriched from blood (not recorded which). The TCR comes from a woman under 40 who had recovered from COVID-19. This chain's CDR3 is CASSPRPRPQGTFF. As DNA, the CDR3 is TGTGCCAGTAGTCCTCGGCCCCGCCCCCAGGGTACCTTCTTT.